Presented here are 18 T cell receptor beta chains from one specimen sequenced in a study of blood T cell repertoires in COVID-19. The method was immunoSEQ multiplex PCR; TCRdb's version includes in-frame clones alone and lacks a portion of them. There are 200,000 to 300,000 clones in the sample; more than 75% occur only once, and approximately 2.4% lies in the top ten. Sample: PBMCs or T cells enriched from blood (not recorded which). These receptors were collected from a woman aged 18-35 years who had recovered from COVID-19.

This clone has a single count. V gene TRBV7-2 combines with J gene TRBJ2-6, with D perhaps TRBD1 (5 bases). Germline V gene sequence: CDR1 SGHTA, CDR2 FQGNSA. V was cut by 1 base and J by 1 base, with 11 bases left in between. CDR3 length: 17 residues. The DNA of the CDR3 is TGTGCCAGCAGCTTAGGGGGCGCGCTTTCTGGGGCCAACGTCCTGACTTTC. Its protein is CASSLGGALSGANVLTF.

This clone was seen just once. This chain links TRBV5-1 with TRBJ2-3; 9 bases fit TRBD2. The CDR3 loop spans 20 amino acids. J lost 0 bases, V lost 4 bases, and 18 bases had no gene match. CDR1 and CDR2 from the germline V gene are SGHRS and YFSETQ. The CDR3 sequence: CASSEPGWGLAETSTDTQYF. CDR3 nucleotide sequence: TGCGCCAGCAGCGAACCGGGATGGGGACTAGCTGAAACTAGCACAGATACGCAGTATTTT.

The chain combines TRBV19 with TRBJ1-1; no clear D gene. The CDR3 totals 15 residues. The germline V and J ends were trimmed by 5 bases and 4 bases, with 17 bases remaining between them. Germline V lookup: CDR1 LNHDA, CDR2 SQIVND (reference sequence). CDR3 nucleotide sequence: TGTGCCAGTAGTTCCACAGAAGCCGGTGCCACTGAAGCTTTCTTT. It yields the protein CASSSTEAGATEAFF.

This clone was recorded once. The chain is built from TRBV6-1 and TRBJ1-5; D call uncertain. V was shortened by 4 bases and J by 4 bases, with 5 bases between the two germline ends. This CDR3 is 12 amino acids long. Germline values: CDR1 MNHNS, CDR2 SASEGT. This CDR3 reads CASSVPNQPQHF. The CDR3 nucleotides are TGTGCCAGCAGTGTTCCAAATCAGCCCCAGCATTTT.

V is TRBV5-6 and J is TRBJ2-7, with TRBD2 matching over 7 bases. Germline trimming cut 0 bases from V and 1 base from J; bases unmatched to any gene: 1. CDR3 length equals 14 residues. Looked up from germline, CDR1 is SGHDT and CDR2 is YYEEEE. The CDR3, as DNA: TGTGCCAGCAGCTTGGGAGCGGGGTCCTACGAGCAGTACTTC. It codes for CASSLGAGSYEQYF.

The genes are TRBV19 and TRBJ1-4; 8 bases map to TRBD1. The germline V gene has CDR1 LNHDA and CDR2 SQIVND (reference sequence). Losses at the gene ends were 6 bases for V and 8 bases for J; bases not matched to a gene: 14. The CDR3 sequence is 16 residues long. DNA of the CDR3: TGTGCCAGTAGAAACCAATGGACAGGGTTGGAGGAAAAACTGTTTTTT. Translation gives CASRNQWTGLEEKLFF.

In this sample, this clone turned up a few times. DNA of the CDR3: TGTGCCAGCGACGGGACAGGGGGGTCTGAAGCTTTCTTT. It translates to CASDGTGGSEAFF. The chain uses TRBV28 and TRBJ1-1, with TRBD1 identical over 11 bases. This CDR3 comprises 13 residues. CDR1 and CDR2 (germline): MDHEN, SYDVKM. V lost 8 bases to trimming and J lost 6 bases; unmatched junction nucleotides: 5.

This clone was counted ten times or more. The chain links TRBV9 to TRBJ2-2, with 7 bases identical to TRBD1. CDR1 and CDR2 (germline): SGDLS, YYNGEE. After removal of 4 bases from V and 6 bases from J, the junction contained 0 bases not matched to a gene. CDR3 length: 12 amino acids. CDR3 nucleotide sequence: TGTGCCAGCAGCACAGGGGCCGGGGAGCTGTTTTTT. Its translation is CASSTGAGELFF.

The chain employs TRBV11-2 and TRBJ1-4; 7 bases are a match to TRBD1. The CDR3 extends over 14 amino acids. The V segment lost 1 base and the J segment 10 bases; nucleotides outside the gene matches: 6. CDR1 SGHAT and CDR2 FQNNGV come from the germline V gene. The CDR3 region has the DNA TGTGCCAGCAGCTTAGCAATGGGACAGAGAAAACTGTTTTTT. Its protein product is CASSLAMGQRKLFF.

CDR3 amino acids: CSGWASEQFF. The DNA for the CDR3 is TGCAGTGGTTGGGCCAGTGAGCAGTTCTTC. The chain uses TRBV20-1 and TRBJ2-1; no firm D call. CDR3 length: 10 amino acids. CDR1 and CDR2 (germline): DFQATT, SNEGSKA (reference sequence). Trimming stripped 7 bases from V and 9 bases from J, with 10 bases between.

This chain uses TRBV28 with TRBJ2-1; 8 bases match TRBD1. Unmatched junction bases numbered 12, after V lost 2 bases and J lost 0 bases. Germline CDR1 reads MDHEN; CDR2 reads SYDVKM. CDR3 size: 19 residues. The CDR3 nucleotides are TGTGCCAGCAGTTTAGTTAGGACAGGGACAACGAGCTCCTACAATGAGCAGTTCTTC. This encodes CASSLVRTGTTSSYNEQFF.

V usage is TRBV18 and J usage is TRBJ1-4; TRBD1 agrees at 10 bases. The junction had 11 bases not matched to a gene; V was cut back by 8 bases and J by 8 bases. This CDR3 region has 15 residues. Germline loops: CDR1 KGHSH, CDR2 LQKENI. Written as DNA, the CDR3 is TGTGCCAGCGCCCCGGGACAGGGGTTTAGGGAAAAACTGTTTTTT. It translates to CASAPGQGFREKLFF.

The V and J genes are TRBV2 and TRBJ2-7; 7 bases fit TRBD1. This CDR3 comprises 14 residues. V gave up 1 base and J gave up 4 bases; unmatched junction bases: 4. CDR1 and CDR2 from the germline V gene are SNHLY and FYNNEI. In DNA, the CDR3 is TGTGCCAGCAGTGAAGACAGGGGTCGGTACGAGCAGTACTTC. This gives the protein CASSEDRGRYEQYF.

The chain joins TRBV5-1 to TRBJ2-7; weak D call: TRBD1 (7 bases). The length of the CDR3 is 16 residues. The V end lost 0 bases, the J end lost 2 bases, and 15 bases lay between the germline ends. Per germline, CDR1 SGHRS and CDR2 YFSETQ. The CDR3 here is CASSLEGQPGAYEQYF. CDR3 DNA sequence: TGCGCCAGCAGCTTGGAGGGACAGCCGGGGGCCTACGAGCAGTACTTC. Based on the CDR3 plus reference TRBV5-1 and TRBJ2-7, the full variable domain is KAGVTQTPRYLIKTRGQQVTLSCSPISGHRSVSWYQQTPGQGLQFLFEYFSETQRNKGNFPGRFSGRQFSNSRSEMNVSTLELGDSALYLCASSLEGQPGAYEQYFGPGTRLTVT.

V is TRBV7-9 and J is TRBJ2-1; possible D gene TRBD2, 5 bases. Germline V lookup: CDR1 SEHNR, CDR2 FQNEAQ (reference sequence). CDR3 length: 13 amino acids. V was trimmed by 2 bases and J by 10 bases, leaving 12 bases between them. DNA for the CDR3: TGTGCCAGCAGCTTATTAGCGCGCAGCGAGCAGTTCTTC. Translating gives CASSLLARSEQFF.

The CDR3: CASMRGPGELFF. The CDR3 region has the DNA TGTGCCAGCATGAGGGGGCCCGGGGAGCTGTTTTTT. The chain links TRBV6-5 to TRBJ2-2, with TRBD1 identical over 7 bases. This CDR3 is built from 12 residues. Germline V gene data show CDR1 as MNHEY and CDR2 as SVGAGI. V shed 7 bases and J 6 bases; nucleotides not matched to a gene: 2.

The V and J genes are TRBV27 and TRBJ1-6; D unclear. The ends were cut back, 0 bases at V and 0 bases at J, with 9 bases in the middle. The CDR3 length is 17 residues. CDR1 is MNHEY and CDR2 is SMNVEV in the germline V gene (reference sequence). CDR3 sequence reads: CASSLSPGSSYNSPLHF. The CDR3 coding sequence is TGTGCCAGCAGTTTATCCCCTGGGAGCTCCTATAATTCACCCCTCCACTTT.

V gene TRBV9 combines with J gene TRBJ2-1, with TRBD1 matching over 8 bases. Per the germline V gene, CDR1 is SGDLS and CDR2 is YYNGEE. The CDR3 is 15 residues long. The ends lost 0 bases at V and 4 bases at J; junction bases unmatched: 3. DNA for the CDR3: TGTGCCAGCAGCGTAGGGACAGGGCTATACAATGAGCAGTTCTTC. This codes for CASSVGTGLYNEQFF. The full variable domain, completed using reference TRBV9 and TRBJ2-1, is DSGVTQTPKHLITATGQRVTLRCSPRSGDLSVYWYQQSLDQGLQFLIQYYNGEERAKGNILERFSAQQFPDLHSELNLSSLELGDSALYFCASSVGTGLYNEQFFGPGTRLTVL.